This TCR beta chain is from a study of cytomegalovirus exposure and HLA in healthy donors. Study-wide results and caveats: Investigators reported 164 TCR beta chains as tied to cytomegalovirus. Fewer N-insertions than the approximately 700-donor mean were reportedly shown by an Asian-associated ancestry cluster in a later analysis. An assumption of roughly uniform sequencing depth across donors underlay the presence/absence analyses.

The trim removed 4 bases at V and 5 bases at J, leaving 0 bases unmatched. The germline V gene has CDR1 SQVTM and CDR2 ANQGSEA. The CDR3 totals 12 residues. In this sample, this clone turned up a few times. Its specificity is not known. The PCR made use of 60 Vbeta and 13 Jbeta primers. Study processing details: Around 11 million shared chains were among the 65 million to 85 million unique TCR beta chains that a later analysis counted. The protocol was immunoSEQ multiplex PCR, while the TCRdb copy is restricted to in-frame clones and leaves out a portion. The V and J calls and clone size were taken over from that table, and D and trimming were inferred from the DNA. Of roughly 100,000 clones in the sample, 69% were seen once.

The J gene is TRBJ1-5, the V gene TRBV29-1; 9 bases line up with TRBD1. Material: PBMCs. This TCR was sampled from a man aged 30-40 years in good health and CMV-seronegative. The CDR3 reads CSVGQGDQPQHF. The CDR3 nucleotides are TGCAGCGTTGGACAGGGGGATCAGCCCCAGCATTTT.